Shown below are 23 T cell receptor beta chains from a single sample sequenced in a study of Graves' ophthalmopathy and Graves' hyperthyroidism. Scientists amplified the TCR beta CDR3 regions from RNA transcripts. The library came from an HTBI-primed first-round RT-PCR and a second-round multiplex PCR. Via MiXCR, TCRdb re-called the multiplex PCR reads, giving one row per CDR3 protein. Among about 620,000 distinct CDR3 sequences, 22% were seen once, and the ten largest hold approximately 7.7%. The sample taken for sequencing was peripheral blood. These receptors came from a woman between 18 and 30 years old with stable Graves' hyperthyroidism. Some clones in this sample may be carry-over from other donors' samples.

This clonotype was found many times. This chain links TRBV7-8 with TRBJ1-2; D unclear. Trimming removed 6 bases from V and 6 bases from J, with 11 bases in between. This CDR3 contains 12 residues. Germline V gene sequence: CDR1 SGHVS, CDR2 FQNEAQ. CDR3 region: CASRDRTDGYTF. CDR3 coding DNA: TGTGCCAGCAGGGATCGGACGGATGGCTACACCTTC.

Concerning this clonotype: An end of the junction differs from the germline gene, which may be a read error. CDR3 amino acids: CASRAVMGTGDLFF. The CDR3 DNA is TGTGCCAGCAGGGCGGTTATGGGCACCGGGGATCTGTTTTTT. J is TRBJ2-2 and V is TRBV11-2, with TRBD2 as a possible D gene (5 bases). This CDR3 spans 14 amino acids. The germline CDR1 and CDR2 sequences are SGHAT and FQNNGV.

This clonotype occurred many times. This chain uses TRBV9 with TRBJ2-7; TRBD2 aligns across 10 bases. With V trimmed by 0 bases and J by 6 bases, 3 bases remained unmatched. In germline, CDR1 is SGDLS, CDR2 YYNGEE. This CDR3 is built from 14 residues. The CDR3 region has the DNA TGTGCCAGCAGCGTAGCTAGCGGGAGTAGCGAGCAGTACTTC. This codes for CASSVASGSSEQYF.

Ten or more counts support this clonotype. The chain joins TRBV20-1 to TRBJ2-5, with D perhaps matching TRBD1 or TRBD2 (6 bases each). V lost 6 bases and J lost 5, with 16 bases in between. This CDR3 region has 13 residues. Germline CDR1 and CDR2: DFQATT and SNEGSKA (reference sequence). In nucleotides, the CDR3 is TGCAGTGCCCGCTCGGGGGCAGGGGAGACCCAGTACTTC. It specifies CSARSGAGETQYF.

The rearrangement links TRBV6-1 to TRBJ2-7, with 13 bases matching TRBD2. The CDR3 extends over 22 amino acids. CDR1 and CDR2 (germline): MNHNS, SASEGT. Losses at the gene ends were 4 bases for V and 1 base for J; bases not matched to a gene: 22. CDR3 amino acids: CASSGAVGAGPLAGGPSYEQYF. The CDR3 DNA reads as TGTGCCAGCAGTGGAGCCGTTGGGGCAGGACCACTAGCGGGAGGGCCTTCCTACGAGCAGTACTTC.

This clonotype showed up just a few times. A much larger clone lies one base from this, so it may be a read error. The rearrangement joins TRBV6-1 to TRBJ2-5; TRBD2 agrees at 15 bases. This CDR3 has 17 amino acids. Per germline, CDR1 MNHNS and CDR2 SASEGT. CDR3 amino acids: CASSDWTSGRALETKYF. In DNA, the CDR3 is TGTGCCAGCAGTGATTGGACTAGCGGGAGGGCTCTAGAGACCAAGTACTTC.

This clonotype was detected many times. This chain joins TRBV7-8 and TRBJ2-6; D unclear. The germline CDR1 and CDR2 sequences are SGHVS and FQNEAQ. The V end was cut by 5 bases, the J end by 7 bases, with 9 bases between. The CDR3 covers 13 residues. This chain's CDR3 is CASSPGRANVLTF. The CDR3 nucleotides are TGTGCCAGCAGCCCGGGTAGAGCCAACGTCCTGACTTTC. Together with reference TRBV7-8 and TRBJ2-6, the CDR3 gives the full variable domain: GAGVSQSPRYKVAKRGQDVALRCDPISGHVSLFWYQQALGQGPEFLTYFQNEAQLDKSGLPSDRFFAERPEGSVSTLKIQRTQQEDSAVYLCASSPGRANVLTFGAGSRLTVL.

This clonotype was seen ten or more times. The chain employs TRBV5-1 and TRBJ2-7; the D gene is possibly TRBD1 (7 bases). The CDR3 is 14 residues long. V was pared by 4 bases and J by 1 base, with 12 bases between. From germline, CDR1 is SGHRS and CDR2 YFSETQ. CDR3 protein: CASSTGEASYEQYF. The CDR3 DNA follows: TGCGCCAGCAGCACAGGGGAGGCATCCTACGAGCAGTACTTC.

This clonotype was counted a few times. The chain recombines TRBV12-3 or TRBV12-4 with TRBJ2-7; 7 bases line up with TRBD2. The length of the CDR3 is 14 residues. The ends lost 5 bases at V and 1 base at J; junction bases unmatched: 5. The CDR3 coding sequence is TGTGCCAGCAGTGCCTTGCGGGGGTCCTACGAGCAGTACTTC. It specifies CASSALRGSYEQYF.

This clonotype appeared many times. The chain combines TRBV27 with TRBJ1-6; no clear D. Trimming left V 5 bases short and J 7 bases short, with 6 bases between. Germline loops: CDR1 MNHEY, CDR2 SMNVEV (reference sequence). This CDR3 comprises 12 residues. The CDR3 spells CASSPQNSPLHF. The CDR3 DNA follows: TGTGCCAGCAGTCCCCAAAATTCACCCCTCCACTTT.

Details on this clonotype: Likely a read error: the CDR3 ends without its conserved phenylalanine or tryptophan. Because the CDR3's place on the DNA is in doubt, the DNA is left out and the CDR3 is given as listed by TCRdb. The J gene is TRBJ2-7, the V gene TRBV11-2; the listed D gene, TRBD2, was not tested against the DNA. Germline CDR1 is SGHAT and CDR2 is FQNNGV. The CDR3 comprises 14 residues, both ends counted. The CDR3 is CASSYLAGGSSPLA.

This clonotype occurred many times. The rearrangement links TRBV7-8 to TRBJ2-7; D call uncertain. Germline CDR1 and CDR2: SGHVS and FQNEAQ. Trimming left V 0 bases short and J 5 bases short, with 8 bases between. CDR3 length: 13 amino acids. CDR3 protein: CASSLAVGNEQYF. For the CDR3, the DNA is TGTGCCAGCAGCTTAGCGGTAGGGAACGAGCAGTACTTC.

This clonotype was found a few times. Just one base apart from a much larger clone, this may be a read error. The chain combines TRBV6-1 with TRBJ2-2; D perhaps matches TRBD2 (5 bases). CDR3 size: 15 residues. Germline V lookup: CDR1 MNHNS, CDR2 SASEGT. In DNA form, the CDR3 reads TGTGCCAGCAGTGGGTACAGCACGAACACCGGGGAGCTGTTGTTT. Residues: CASSGYSTNTGELLF.

This clonotype came up many times. V and J are TRBV5-1 and TRBJ1-1, with 7 bases identical to TRBD1. Germline V gives CDR1 SGHRS, CDR2 YFSETQ. V shed 4 bases, J shed 0 bases, and the junction held 6 bases outside the gene matches. The CDR3 is 15 amino acids. The CDR3 reads CASSASGTVNTEAFF. CDR3 in DNA: TGCGCCAGCAGCGCATCCGGGACAGTGAACACTGAAGCTTTCTTT. Full variable domain (remainder filled in from reference TRBV5-1 and TRBJ1-1): KAGVTQTPRYLIKTRGQQVTLSCSPISGHRSVSWYQQTPGQGLQFLFEYFSETQRNKGNFPGRFSGRQFSNSRSEMNVSTLELGDSALYLCASSASGTVNTEAFFGQGTRLTVV.

The genes are TRBV9 and TRBJ2-3, with TRBD2 identical over 12 bases. CDR3 length: 16 residues. With 3 bases clipped from V and 2 bases from J, the junction kept 4 bases outside the gene matches. Germline assignment: CDR1 SGDLS and CDR2 YYNGEE. DNA for the CDR3: TGTGCCAGCAGCGCACTAGCGGGGGGAAACACAGATACGCAGTATTTT. Amino acids: CASSALAGGNTDTQYF.

In its sample, this clonotype was seen a few times. The chain couples TRBV27 to TRBJ1-6; D is ambiguous. CDR3 length: 13 residues. Trimming took 2 bases from V and 7 from J, leaving 6 bases between them. From germline, CDR1 is MNHEY and CDR2 SMNVEV (reference sequence). The CDR3 here is CASSLNWNSPLHF. The DNA for the CDR3 is TGTGCCAGCAGTTTAAATTGGAATTCACCCCTCCACTTT.

The CDR3 DNA follows: TGTGCCAGCAGCTTTAGGAGCGGGAGAGCCTACGAGCAGTACTTC. Translation: CASSFRSGRAYEQYF. This rearrangement joins TRBV7-3 to TRBJ2-7; 8 nucleotides agree with TRBD2. CDR1 and CDR2 from the germline V gene are SGHTA and FQGTGA. The V segment lost 3 bases and the J segment 2 bases; nucleotides outside the gene matches: 6. The CDR3 has 15 residues.

There are many counts of this clonotype. The CDR3 sequence: CAISATEGRTNTGELFF. Here the CDR3 DNA reads TGTGCCATCAGTGCGACAGAGGGACGAACGAACACCGGGGAGCTGTTTTTT. V is TRBV10-3 and J is TRBJ2-2, with D tentatively TRBD1 or TRBD2 (5 bases each). The CDR3 is 17 amino acids. V gave up 4 bases and J gave up 0 bases, with 15 bases separating them. Germline V gives CDR1 ENHRY, CDR2 SYGVKD.

This clonotype has a count of ten or more. This chain uses TRBV20-1 with TRBJ2-7; TRBD2 agrees at 7 bases. With V trimmed by 3 bases and J by 3 bases, 5 bases remained unmatched. This CDR3 contains 13 residues. The germline V gene has CDR1 DFQATT and CDR2 SNEGSKA (reference sequence). The CDR3, as DNA: TGCAGTGCTAGCATAGGGGAGGGCTACGAGCAGTACTTC. Residues: CSASIGEGYEQYF.

At least ten counts were recorded for this clonotype. This chain uses TRBV7-8 with TRBJ2-7; 9 bases are a match to TRBD1. The J segment lost 5 bases and the V segment lost 6 bases, leaving 5 bases of the junction unmatched. Germline CDR1 SGHVS, CDR2 FQNEAQ. The CDR3 has 13 amino acids. The CDR3 coding sequence is TGTGCCAGCAGACCCGGGACAGGGAACGAGCAGTACTTC. Encoded protein: CASRPGTGNEQYF. Based on the CDR3 plus reference TRBV7-8 and TRBJ2-7, the full variable domain is GAGVSQSPRYKVAKRGQDVALRCDPISGHVSLFWYQQALGQGPEFLTYFQNEAQLDKSGLPSDRFFAERPEGSVSTLKIQRTQQEDSAVYLCASRPGTGNEQYFGPGTRLTVT.

This clonotype was detected many times. The CDR3 coding sequence is TGTGCCAGCAGTTACTCGATGGGCGGGATTAAGGGCACTGAAGCTTTCTTT. Amino acids: CASSYSMGGIKGTEAFF. The chain has TRBV6-5 and TRBJ1-1, with no clear D. This CDR3 has 17 residues. The germline V gene has CDR1 MNHEY and CDR2 SVGAGI. Trimming took 0 bases from V and 4 from J, leaving 18 bases between them.

The V and J genes are TRBV6-1 and TRBJ2-2; D is uncertain. CDR1 is MNHNS, CDR2 SASEGT, per germline. The CDR3 length is 13 residues. Trimming stripped 2 bases from V and 5 bases from J, with 6 bases between. Here the CDR3 reads CASSERFTGELFF. The DNA for the CDR3 is TGTGCCAGCAGTGAACGATTTACCGGGGAGCTGTTTTTT.

This clonotype has at least ten counts. The V gene is TRBV29-1, the J gene TRBJ1-3, with unresolved D. This CDR3 has 11 residues. The germline V gene has CDR1 SQVTM and CDR2 ANQGSEA. With 3 bases removed from V and 7 bases from J, the gap between germline ends came to 7 bases. The CDR3 bases are TGCAGCGTTGACATACTCAACACCATATATTTT. Amino acids: CSVDILNTIYF.